The 18 T cell receptor beta chains given below trace back to one sample, sequenced in a study of blood T cell repertoires in COVID-19. Method: immunoSEQ multiplex PCR; TCRdb's copy keeps in-frame clones and lacks some. This table has about 120,000 clones, 80% to 90% appearing once. Sequencing input: peripheral blood. The source is a human donor in a cohort sampled during active COVID-19.

J is TRBJ2-3 and V is TRBV7-2; no clear D gene. V lost 5 bases, J lost 4 bases, and 7 bases lay in between. The CDR3 consists of 12 residues. Germline assignment: CDR1 SGHTA and CDR2 FQGNSA. CDR3 sequence: CASSPRSDTQYF. DNA of the CDR3: TGTGCCAGCAGCCCGCGGTCAGATACGCAGTATTTT. The full variable domain, completed using reference TRBV7-2 and TRBJ2-3, is GAGVSQSPSNKVTEKGKDVELRCDPISGHTALYWYRQSLGQGLEFLIYFQGNSAPDKSGLPSDRFSAERTGGSVSTLTIQRTQQEDSAVYLCASSPRSDTQYFGPGTRLTVL.

The genes are TRBV6-2 or TRBV6-3 and TRBJ2-1; TRBD2 agrees at 11 bases. The CDR3 contains 19 residues. Trimming took 4 bases from V and 0 from J; bases not matched to a gene: 11. The germline V gene encodes CDR1 MNHEY and CDR2 SVGEGT. The CDR3 protein is CASSSPGLADLSSYNEQFF. The CDR3 DNA is TGTGCCAGCAGTTCCCCGGGACTAGCGGACCTCAGCTCCTACAATGAGCAGTTCTTC.

V gene TRBV6-1 combines with J gene TRBJ2-5, with D possibly being TRBD1 (6 bases). There are 16 residues in the CDR3. CDR1 is MNHNS, CDR2 SASEGT, per germline. The V and J ends lost 2 bases and 2 bases respectively, with 15 bases between them. Written as DNA, the CDR3 is TGTGCCAGCAGTGAATCGTACGGACAGCTACAAGAGACCCAGTACTTC. This sequence encodes CASSESYGQLQETQYF.

This sequence joins TRBV28 and TRBJ2-7; 8 bases match TRBD1. The CDR3 totals 15 residues. Germline V gene sequence: CDR1 MDHEN, CDR2 SYDVKM. V lost 8 bases, J lost 1 base, and 10 bases stayed unmatched. The CDR3: CASRRPQGASYEQYF. Here the CDR3 DNA reads TGTGCCAGCCGAAGGCCGCAGGGGGCATCCTACGAGCAGTACTTC.

This clone has only one observation. The rearrangement links TRBV11-2 to TRBJ2-5; tentatively, D is TRBD2 (6 bases). The CDR3 runs to 16 residues. Germline-derived CDR1 and CDR2 are SGHAT and FQNNGV. Trimming removed 0 bases from V and 7 bases from J, with 18 bases in between. The CDR3 is CASSLERSGARGTQYF. The CDR3 nucleotides are TGTGCCAGCAGCTTAGAACGTAGCGGCGCCCGCGGGACCCAGTACTTC.

This clone was picked up a small number of times. V is TRBV5-6 and J is TRBJ2-1, with TRBD2 matching 12 bases. After removal of 4 bases from V and 6 bases from J, the junction contained 5 bases not matched to a gene. Germline CDR1 and CDR2: SGHDT and YYEEEE. This CDR3 contains 15 residues. CDR3 region: CASSTGLAGVNEQFF. Written as DNA, the CDR3 is TGTGCCAGCAGCACGGGACTAGCGGGTGTCAATGAGCAGTTCTTC.

V is TRBV3-1 (or the pseudogene TRBV3-2) and J is TRBJ2-2; a weak D match, TRBD2 (6 bases). The CDR3 is 18 residues long. Per germline, CDR1 LGHDT and CDR2 YNNKEL (reference sequence). V was pared by 0 bases and J by 2 bases, with 16 bases between. CDR3 sequence reads: CASSQDHPAGANTGELFF. The CDR3 nucleotides are TGTGCCAGCAGCCAAGATCACCCAGCGGGTGCTAACACCGGGGAGCTGTTTTTT.

The chain couples TRBV6-1 to TRBJ2-2; D not resolved. Per germline, CDR1 MNHNS and CDR2 SASEGT. This CDR3 comprises 15 residues. V was cut by 2 bases and J by 4 bases, with 11 bases left in between. For the CDR3, the DNA is TGTGCCAGCAGTGAATTCGTGAGGAGCACCGGGGAGCTGTTTTTT. Amino acids: CASSEFVRSTGELFF.

This chain connects TRBV5-1 to TRBJ1-3; TRBD1 is a possible D gene (5 bases). The CDR3 consists of 13 residues. With 6 bases removed from V and 3 bases from J, the gap between germline ends came to 10 bases. CDR1 and CDR2 (germline): SGHRS, YFSETQ. CDR3 DNA: TGCGCCAGCATGGAGGGGAGTGGAAACACCATATATTTT. It encodes CASMEGSGNTIYF.

The chain uses TRBV4-1 and TRBJ1-1, with D unclear. The V end lost 3 bases, the J end lost 3 bases, and 17 bases lay between the germline ends. The length of the CDR3 is 16 residues. Germline values: CDR1 MGHRA, CDR2 YSYEKL. The CDR3 sequence is CASSQWWETVDTEAFF. In nucleotides, the CDR3 is TGCGCCAGCAGCCAGTGGTGGGAGACGGTGGACACTGAAGCTTTCTTT.

The J gene is TRBJ1-2, the V gene TRBV5-1; D unresolved. Germline V gene lookup returns CDR1 SGHRS and CDR2 YFSETQ. This CDR3 spans 15 amino acids. V was shortened by 1 base and J by 8 bases, with 18 bases between the two germline ends. The chain's CDR3 is CASSLSRRGSQGYTF. CDR3 bases: TGCGCCAGCAGCTTGTCAAGGCGGGGAAGCCAAGGCTACACCTTC.

The rearrangement links TRBV5-1 to TRBJ2-5, with D perhaps TRBD2 (6 bases). V lost 0 bases and J 1 base, leaving 10 bases between the germline ends. Germline-derived CDR1 and CDR2 are SGHRS and YFSETQ. The length of the CDR3 is 15 residues. The CDR3 DNA reads TGCGCCAGCAGCTTGGCTACGGGGGTCCAAGAGACCCAGTACTTC. Translating it yields CASSLATGVQETQYF.

The V call is TRBV19, the J call TRBJ2-7; D possibly corresponds to TRBD2 (6 bases). Germline loops: CDR1 LNHDA, CDR2 SQIVND (reference sequence). This CDR3 comprises 14 residues. V lost 5 bases, J lost 7 bases, and 18 bases lay in between. CDR3 sequence (DNA): TGTGCCAGTAGTGTCACCGGGAGCGAAGAGGAGCAGTACTTC. It encodes CASSVTGSEEEQYF.

This clone was seen only a few times. CDR3 residues: CASSEQGANQPQHF. CDR3 bases: TGTGCCAGCAGTGAACAGGGGGCCAATCAGCCCCAGCATTTT. The chain employs TRBV6-1 and TRBJ1-5; 8 bases are a match to TRBD1. The germline gives CDR1 MNHNS, CDR2 SASEGT. V shed 2 bases, J shed 3 bases, and the junction held 0 bases outside the gene matches. The CDR3 runs to 14 residues.

Only one count was recorded for this clone. The DNA of the CDR3 is TGTGCCAGCAGTACAGGGGGCGCTGGCACAGATACGCAGTATTTT. Residues: CASSTGGAGTDTQYF. The chain recombines TRBV6-2 or TRBV6-3 with TRBJ2-3, with 9 bases that match TRBD1. The CDR3 is 15 residues long. Trimming cost V 5 bases and J 1 base; bases outside gene matches: 4. Germline V gene data show CDR1 as MNHEY and CDR2 as SVGEGT.

The chain recombines TRBV5-6 with TRBJ2-1; the D gene is possibly TRBD2 (5 bases). The CDR3 runs 15 residues. Germline lookup yields CDR1 SGHDT and CDR2 YYEEEE. V lost 4 bases to trimming and J lost 7 bases, with 18 bases between them. CDR3 in amino acids: CASSVNLAVGNEQFF. Here the CDR3 DNA reads TGTGCCAGCAGCGTAAACCTAGCCGTTGGGAATGAGCAGTTCTTC.

The rearrangement links TRBV27 to TRBJ1-6; possible D gene TRBD1, 6 bases. This CDR3 has 16 residues. V lost 7 bases to trimming and J lost 0 bases, with 13 bases between them. Germline-derived CDR1 and CDR2 are MNHEY and SMNVEV (reference sequence). The DNA for the CDR3 is TGTGCCAGCAAGGACAGCCAGGTCTCCTATAATTCACCCCTCCACTTT. It is translated as CASKDSQVSYNSPLHF.

This chain uses TRBV7-2 with TRBJ2-7; TRBD2 matches 11 bases. The J segment lost 2 bases and the V segment lost 2 bases, leaving 2 bases of the junction unmatched. Germline V lookup: CDR1 SGHTA, CDR2 FQGNSA. This CDR3 is built from 15 residues. Here the CDR3 DNA reads TGTGCCAGCAGCTTAAGTAGCGGGGGGGCCTACGAGCAGTACTTC. Residues: CASSLSSGGAYEQYF.